This TCR beta chain was recovered during a study of cytomegalovirus exposure and HLA in healthy donors. Looking at the study overall: It was reported in a later analysis that the 120 or so validation repertoires used the same platform as the 550 to 800 first-cohort repertoires.

The CDR3 is 12 residues long. Germline CDR1 and CDR2: MNHEY and SVGAGI. V was clipped by 6 bases and J by 9 bases, with 12 bases between them. This clone has more than one count but fewer than ten. The donors were members of the validation cohort, which comprised about 130 subjects and was separate from the first cohort of 666 subjects. The data were produced by immunoSEQ multiplex PCR, yet TCRdb's version contains in-frame clones alone and is incomplete. The repertoire holds 250,000 to 400,000 clones, approximately 91% seen once, with around 0.96% in the top ten. This TCR was recovered from a man aged 25 to 45 in good health and CMV-seronegative. V and J are TRBV6-5 and TRBJ1-5; no reliable D call. Sequencing was done on a sample of PBMCs. In nucleotides, the CDR3 is TGTGCCAGCAGCCCCCTGGGAGGGCCCCAGCATTTT. This sequence encodes CASSPLGGPQHF.